The count of the clone carrying this T cell receptor (beta chain) is one. The data were obtained in a study of blood T cell repertoires in COVID-19. Study information: Samples of COVID-19 (acute and convalescent) were obtained from the United States, Italy and Spain. Nucleic acid was either cDNA or gDNA, and it came from T cells, B-cell-depleted T cells, or PBMCs.

After removal of 5 bases from V and 3 bases from J, the junction contained 6 bases not matched to a gene. Per the germline V gene, CDR1 is SGHNT and CDR2 is YENEEA. The length of the CDR3 is 16 residues. In the original processing: It was from reference gene primer amplification that nucleated cell counts were estimated. TCRdb keeps only in-frame clones here, not all; method: immunoSEQ multiplex PCR. The DNA gave D and trimming, while V, J and clone size come from that table. The sample comprises over 65,000 clones, less than 85% of which are singletons, and 15% to 20% rests with the top ten. Sequences were obtained from peripheral blood. The receptor was derived from a man older than 75 with active COVID-19. The rearrangement uses TRBV11-3 and TRBJ2-3, with 12 bases aligning to TRBD2. CDR3 DNA: TGTGCCAGCAGCGTCGGACTAGCGGGAAGTACAGATACGCAGTATTTT. Translated, it gives CASSVGLAGSTDTQYF. The entire variable domain, with the rest obtained from reference TRBV11-3 and TRBJ2-3, is as follows: EAGVVQSPRYKIIEKKQPVAFWCNPISGHNTLYWYLQNLGQGPELLIRYENEEAVDDSQLPKDRFSAERLKGVDSTLKIQPAELGDSAVYLCASSVGLAGSTDTQYFGPGTRLTVL.